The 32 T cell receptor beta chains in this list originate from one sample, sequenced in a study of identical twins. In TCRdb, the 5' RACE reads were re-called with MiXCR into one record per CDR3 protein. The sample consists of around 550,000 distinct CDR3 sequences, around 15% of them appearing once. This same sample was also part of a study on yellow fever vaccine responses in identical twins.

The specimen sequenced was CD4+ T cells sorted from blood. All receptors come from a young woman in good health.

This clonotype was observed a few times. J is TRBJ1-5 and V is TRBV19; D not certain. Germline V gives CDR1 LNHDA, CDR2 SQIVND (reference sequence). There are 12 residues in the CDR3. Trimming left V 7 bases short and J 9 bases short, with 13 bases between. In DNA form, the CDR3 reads TGTGCCAGTAAAGGACCTCGATGGCCCCAGCATTTT. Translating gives CASKGPRWPQHF.

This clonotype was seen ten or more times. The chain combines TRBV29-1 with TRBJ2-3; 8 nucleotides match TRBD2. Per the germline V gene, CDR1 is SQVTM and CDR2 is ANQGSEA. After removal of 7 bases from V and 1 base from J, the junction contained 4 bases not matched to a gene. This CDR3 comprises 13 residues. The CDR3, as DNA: TGCAGCGCTCAGACTAGCGGCACAGATACGCAGTATTTT. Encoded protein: CSAQTSGTDTQYF.

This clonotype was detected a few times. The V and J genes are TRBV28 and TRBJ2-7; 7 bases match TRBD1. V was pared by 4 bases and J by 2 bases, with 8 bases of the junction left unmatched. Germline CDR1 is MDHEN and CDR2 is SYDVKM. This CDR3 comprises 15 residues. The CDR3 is CASSYRDRATYEQYV. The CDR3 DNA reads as TGTGCCAGCAGTTACCGAGACAGGGCAACCTACGAGCAGTACGTC.

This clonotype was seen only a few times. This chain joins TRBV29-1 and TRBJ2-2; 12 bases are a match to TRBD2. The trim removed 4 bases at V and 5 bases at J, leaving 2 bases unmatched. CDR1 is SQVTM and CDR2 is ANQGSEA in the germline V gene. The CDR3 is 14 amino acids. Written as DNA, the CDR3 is TGCAGCGTTGGTACTAGCGGGAGGACCGGGGAGCTGTTTTTT. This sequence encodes CSVGTSGRTGELFF.

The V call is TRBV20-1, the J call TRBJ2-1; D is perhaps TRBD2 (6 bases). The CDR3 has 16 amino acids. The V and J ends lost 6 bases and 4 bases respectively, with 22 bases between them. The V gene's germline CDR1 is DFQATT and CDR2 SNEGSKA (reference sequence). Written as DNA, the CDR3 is TGCAGTGCATCCAGTCCGGAGGGTGGGCTTTACAATGAGCAGTTCTTC. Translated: CSASSPEGGLYNEQFF.

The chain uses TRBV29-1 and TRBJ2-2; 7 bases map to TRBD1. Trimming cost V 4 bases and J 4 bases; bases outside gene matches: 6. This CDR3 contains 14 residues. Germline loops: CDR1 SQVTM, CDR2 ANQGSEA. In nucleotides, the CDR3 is TGCAGCGTTGCGAGGGGGCAGGGCACCGGGGAGCTGTTTTTT. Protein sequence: CSVARGQGTGELFF.

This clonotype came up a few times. CDR3 protein: CASSKGLAWNEQFF. CDR3 nucleotides: TGTGCCAGCAGTAAGGGACTGGCTTGGAATGAGCAGTTCTTC. This chain links TRBV6-1 with TRBJ2-1; TRBD2 is a possible D gene (6 bases). CDR1 MNHNS and CDR2 SASEGT come from the germline V gene. V lost 5 bases and J lost 7, with 15 bases in between. The CDR3 contains 14 residues.

This CDR3 is CASSFLRAGELFF. CDR3 bases: TGTGCCAGCAGTTTTCTCAGGGCCGGGGAGCTGTTTTTT. The chain has TRBV27 and TRBJ2-2, with D perhaps matching TRBD1 (5 bases). Trimming cost V 3 bases and J 6 bases, with 8 bases left between them. The germline gives CDR1 MNHEY, CDR2 SMNVEV (reference sequence). The CDR3 totals 13 residues.

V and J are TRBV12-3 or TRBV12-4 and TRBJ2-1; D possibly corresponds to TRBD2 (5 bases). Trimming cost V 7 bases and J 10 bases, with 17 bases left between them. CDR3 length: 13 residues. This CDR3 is CASTETRLEEQFF. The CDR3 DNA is TGTGCCAGCACCGAAACTAGGCTCGAGGAGCAGTTCTTC.

As DNA, the CDR3 is TGTGCCAGCAGAACCGGTCCTGCAGGGACGCCCCAGCATTTT. This translates into CASRTGPAGTPQHF. This chain connects TRBV27 to TRBJ1-5; TRBD1 might be the D (5 bases). Germline CDR1 and CDR2: MNHEY and SMNVEV (reference sequence). The germline V and J ends were trimmed by 6 bases and 9 bases, with 18 bases remaining between them. There are 14 residues in the CDR3.

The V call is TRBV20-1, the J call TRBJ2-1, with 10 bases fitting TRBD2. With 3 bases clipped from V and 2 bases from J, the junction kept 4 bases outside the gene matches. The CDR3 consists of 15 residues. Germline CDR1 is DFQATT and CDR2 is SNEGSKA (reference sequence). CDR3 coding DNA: TGCAGTGCTAGGCCTAGCGGGAGTCCCTACAATGAGCAGTTCTTC. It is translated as CSARPSGSPYNEQFF.

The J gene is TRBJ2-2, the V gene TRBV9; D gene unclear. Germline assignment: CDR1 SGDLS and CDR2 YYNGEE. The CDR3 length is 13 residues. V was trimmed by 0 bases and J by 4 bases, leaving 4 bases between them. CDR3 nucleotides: TGTGCCAGCAGCGTAGTGGGCACCGGGGAGCTGTTTTTT. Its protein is CASSVVGTGELFF.

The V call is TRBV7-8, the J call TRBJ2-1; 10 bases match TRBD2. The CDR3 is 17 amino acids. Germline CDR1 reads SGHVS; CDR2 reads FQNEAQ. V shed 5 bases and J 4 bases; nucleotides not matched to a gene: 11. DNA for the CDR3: TGTGCCAGCAGCCCGCACAACGGACTAGCGGATTACAATGAGCAGTTCTTC. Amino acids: CASSPHNGLADYNEQFF.

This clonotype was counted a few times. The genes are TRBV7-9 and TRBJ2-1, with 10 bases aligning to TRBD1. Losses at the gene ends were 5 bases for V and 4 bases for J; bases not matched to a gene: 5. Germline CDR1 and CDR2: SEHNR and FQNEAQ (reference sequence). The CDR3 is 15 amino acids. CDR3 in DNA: TGTGCCAGCAGCCCGGGACAGGGGATATACAATGAGCAGTTCTTC. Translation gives CASSPGQGIYNEQFF.

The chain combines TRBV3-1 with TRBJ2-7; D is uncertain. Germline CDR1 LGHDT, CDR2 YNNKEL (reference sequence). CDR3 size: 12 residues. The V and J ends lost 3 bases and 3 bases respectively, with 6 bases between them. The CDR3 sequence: CASSHDIYEQYV. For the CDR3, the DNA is TGTGCCAGCAGCCATGATATCTACGAGCAGTACGTC.

CDR3: CASSFRRLAANEQFF. The DNA for the CDR3 is TGTGCCAGCAGTTTCAGGCGCTTAGCGGCCAATGAGCAGTTCTTC. The chain employs TRBV27 and TRBJ2-1; D possibly corresponds to TRBD2 (6 bases). CDR3 length: 15 residues. Germline CDR1 and CDR2: MNHEY and SMNVEV (reference sequence). Trimming removed 3 bases at V and 6 bases at J, with 15 bases between.

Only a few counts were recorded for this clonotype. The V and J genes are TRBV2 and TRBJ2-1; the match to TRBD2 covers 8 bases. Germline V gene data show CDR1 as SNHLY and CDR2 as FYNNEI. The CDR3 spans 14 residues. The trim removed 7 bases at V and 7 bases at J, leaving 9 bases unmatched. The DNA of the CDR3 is TGTGCCAGCAATCCCGGGACTAGTCTAAATGAGCAGTTCTTC. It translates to CASNPGTSLNEQFF.

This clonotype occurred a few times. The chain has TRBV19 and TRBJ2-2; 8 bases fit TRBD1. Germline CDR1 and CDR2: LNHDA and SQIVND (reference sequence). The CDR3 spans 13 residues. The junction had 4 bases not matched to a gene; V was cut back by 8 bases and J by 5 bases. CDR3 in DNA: TGTGCCAGTCGGGACAGGCCTACCGGGGAGCTGTTTTTT. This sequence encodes CASRDRPTGELFF.

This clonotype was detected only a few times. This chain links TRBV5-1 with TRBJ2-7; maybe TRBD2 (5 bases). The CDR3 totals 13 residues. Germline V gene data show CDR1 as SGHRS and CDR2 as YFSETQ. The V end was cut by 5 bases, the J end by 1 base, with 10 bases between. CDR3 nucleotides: TGCGCCAGCAGGAGACTACCTTCCTACGAGCAGTACTTC. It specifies CASRRLPSYEQYF.

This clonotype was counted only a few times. The CDR3 nucleotides read TGCAGCGGGGGGGACAGGCAGAACTATGGCTACACCTTC. Translation gives CSGGDRQNYGYTF. The chain uses TRBV29-1 and TRBJ1-2; 8 bases align to TRBD1. The trim removed 7 bases at V and 2 bases at J, leaving 6 bases unmatched. The CDR3 is made up of 13 amino acids. Germline V gives CDR1 SQVTM, CDR2 ANQGSEA.

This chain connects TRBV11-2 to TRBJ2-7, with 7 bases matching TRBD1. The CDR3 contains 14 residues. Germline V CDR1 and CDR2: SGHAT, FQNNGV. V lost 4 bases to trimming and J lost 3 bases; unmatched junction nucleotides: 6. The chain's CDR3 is CASSSGTDNYEQYV. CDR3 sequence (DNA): TGTGCCAGCAGCTCCGGGACAGACAACTACGAGCAGTACGTC.

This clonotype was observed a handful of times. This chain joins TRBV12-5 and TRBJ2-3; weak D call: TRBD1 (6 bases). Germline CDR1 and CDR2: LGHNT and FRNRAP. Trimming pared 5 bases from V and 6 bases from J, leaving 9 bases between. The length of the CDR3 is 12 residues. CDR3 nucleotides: TGTGCTAGTGGTGACAGGATCGATACGCAGTATTTT. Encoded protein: CASGDRIDTQYF.

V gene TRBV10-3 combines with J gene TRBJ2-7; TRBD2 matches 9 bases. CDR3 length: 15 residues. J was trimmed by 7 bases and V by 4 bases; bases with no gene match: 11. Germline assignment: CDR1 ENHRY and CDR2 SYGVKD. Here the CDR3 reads CAISVRASGTGEQYF. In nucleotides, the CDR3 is TGTGCCATCAGTGTTAGGGCTAGCGGGACCGGAGAGCAGTACTTC.

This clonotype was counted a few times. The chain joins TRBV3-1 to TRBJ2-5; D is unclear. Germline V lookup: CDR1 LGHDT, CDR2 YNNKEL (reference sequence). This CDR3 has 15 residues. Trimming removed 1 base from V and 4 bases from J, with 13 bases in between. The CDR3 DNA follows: TGTGCCAGCAGCCAAGGATTTCTGGGTGTAGAGACCCAGTACTTC. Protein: CASSQGFLGVETQYF.

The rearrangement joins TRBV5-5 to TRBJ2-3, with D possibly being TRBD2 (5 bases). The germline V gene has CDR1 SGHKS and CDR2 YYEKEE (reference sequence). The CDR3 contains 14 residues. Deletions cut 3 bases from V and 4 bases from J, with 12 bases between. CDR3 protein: CASSSIWEPDTQYF. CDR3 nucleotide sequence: TGTGCCAGCAGCTCCATCTGGGAGCCAGATACGCAGTATTTT.

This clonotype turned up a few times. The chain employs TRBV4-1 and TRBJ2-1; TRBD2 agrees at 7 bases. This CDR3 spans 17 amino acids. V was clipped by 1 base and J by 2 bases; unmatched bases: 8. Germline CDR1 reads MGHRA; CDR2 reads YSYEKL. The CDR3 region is CASSQGRLAGAYNEQFF. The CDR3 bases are TGCGCCAGCAGCCAAGGGCGTTTGGCGGGAGCCTACAATGAGCAGTTCTTC.

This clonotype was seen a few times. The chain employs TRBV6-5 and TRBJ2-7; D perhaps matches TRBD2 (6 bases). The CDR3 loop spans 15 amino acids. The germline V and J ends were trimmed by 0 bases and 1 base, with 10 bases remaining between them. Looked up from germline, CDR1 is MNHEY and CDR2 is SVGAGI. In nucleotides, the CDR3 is TGTGCCAGCAGTTACTCGTTGCGGGAATCCTACGAGCAGTACTTC. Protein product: CASSYSLRESYEQYF.

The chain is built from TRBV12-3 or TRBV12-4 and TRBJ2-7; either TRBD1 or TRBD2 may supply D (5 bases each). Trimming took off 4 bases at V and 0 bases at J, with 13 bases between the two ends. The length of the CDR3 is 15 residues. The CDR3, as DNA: TGTGCCAGCAGTTCGGGGCGGACCTACTCCTACGAGCAGTACTTC. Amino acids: CASSSGRTYSYEQYF.

CDR3 amino acids: CATSDVMSTDEQFF. The DNA for the CDR3 is TGTGCCACCAGTGATGTTATGAGTACGGATGAGCAGTTCTTC. The chain carries TRBV24-1 and TRBJ2-1; D gene unclear. The CDR3 runs to 14 residues. V lost 3 bases and J 8 bases, leaving 13 bases between the germline ends. CDR1 is KGHDR and CDR2 is SFDVKD in the germline V gene.

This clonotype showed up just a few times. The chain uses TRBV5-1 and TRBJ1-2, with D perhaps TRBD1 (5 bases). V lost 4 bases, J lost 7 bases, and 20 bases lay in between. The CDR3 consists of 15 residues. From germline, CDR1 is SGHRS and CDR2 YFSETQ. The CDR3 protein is CASSNPILQGSGYTF. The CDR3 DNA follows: TGCGCCAGCAGCAATCCTATCCTTCAGGGCTCTGGCTACACCTTC.

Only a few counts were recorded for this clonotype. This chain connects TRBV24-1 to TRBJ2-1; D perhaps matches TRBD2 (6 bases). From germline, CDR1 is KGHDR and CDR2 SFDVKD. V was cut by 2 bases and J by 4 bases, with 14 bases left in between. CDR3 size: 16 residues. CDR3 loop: CATSDWGTGPYNEQFF. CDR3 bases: TGTGCCACCAGTGATTGGGGGACTGGACCTTACAATGAGCAGTTCTTC.

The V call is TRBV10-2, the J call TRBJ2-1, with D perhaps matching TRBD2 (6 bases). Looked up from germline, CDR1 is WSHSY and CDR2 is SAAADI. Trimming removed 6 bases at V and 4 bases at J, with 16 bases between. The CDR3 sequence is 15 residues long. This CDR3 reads CASSATRNLYNEQFF. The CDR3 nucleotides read TGCGCCAGCAGCGCGACTAGGAACCTTTACAATGAGCAGTTCTTC.